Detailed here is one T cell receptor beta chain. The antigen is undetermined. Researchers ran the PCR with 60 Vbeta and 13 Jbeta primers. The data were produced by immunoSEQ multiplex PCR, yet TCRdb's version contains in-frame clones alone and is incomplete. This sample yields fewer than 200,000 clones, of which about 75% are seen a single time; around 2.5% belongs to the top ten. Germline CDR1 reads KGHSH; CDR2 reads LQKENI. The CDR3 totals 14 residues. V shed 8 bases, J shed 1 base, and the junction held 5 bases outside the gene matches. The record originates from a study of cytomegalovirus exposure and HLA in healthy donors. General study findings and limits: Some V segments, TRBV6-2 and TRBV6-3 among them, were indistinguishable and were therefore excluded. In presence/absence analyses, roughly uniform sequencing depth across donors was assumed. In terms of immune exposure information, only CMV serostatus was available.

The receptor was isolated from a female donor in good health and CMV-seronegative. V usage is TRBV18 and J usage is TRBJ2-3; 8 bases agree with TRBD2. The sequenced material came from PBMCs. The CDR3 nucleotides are TGTGCCAGCAGCGGGGGCTTTGGCACAGATACGCAGTATTTT. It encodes CASSGGFGTDTQYF.